The next 23 T cell receptor beta chains were all read from a single sample in a study of blood T cells in healthy people across ages. A second PCR of about 7 to 12 cycles used a sample-barcoded 5' primer and a J-beta primer mix. TCRdb processed the 5' RACE reads anew with MiXCR; each CDR3 protein has one entry. This sample carries 780,000 or so distinct CDR3 sequences, around 50% of them seen once, and the ten largest clones take 20% to 30%. The sample comprised blood. Source of these receptors: a man between 40 and 49 years old in good health.

The chain couples TRBV7-6 to TRBJ2-7; TRBD1 is a possible D gene (6 bases). V was clipped by 4 bases and J by 3 bases, with 10 bases between them. Germline V gives CDR1 SGHVS, CDR2 FNYEAQ. The CDR3 length is 13 residues. The CDR3: CASSWKQGYEQYF. The CDR3 DNA reads TGTGCCAGCAGCTGGAAACAGGGCTACGAGCAGTACTTC. Using reference TRBV7-6 and TRBJ2-7 for the parts outside the CDR3, the full variable domain is GAGVSQSPRYKVTKRGQDVALRCDPISGHVSLYWYRQALGQGPEFLTYFNYEAQQDKSGLPNDRFSAERPEGSISTLTIQRTEQRDSAMYRCASSWKQGYEQYFGPGTRLTVT.

The chain uses TRBV9 and TRBJ2-2; a weak D match, TRBD1 (5 bases). The V and J ends lost 5 bases and 6 bases respectively, with 17 bases between them. This CDR3 has 15 residues. Looked up from germline, CDR1 is SGDLS and CDR2 is YYNGEE. CDR3 bases: TGTGCCAGCAGGGCCGACCAGGGTATCTCCGGGGAGCTGTTTTTT. Encoded protein: CASRADQGISGELFF. Variable domain in full (rest from reference TRBV9 and TRBJ2-2): DSGVTQTPKHLITATGQRVTLRCSPRSGDLSVYWYQQSLDQGLQFLIQYYNGEERAKGNILERFSAQQFPDLHSELNLSSLELGDSALYFCASRADQGISGELFFGEGSRLTVL.

The chain links TRBV20-1 to TRBJ2-5; 16 nucleotides match TRBD2. The CDR3 is 16 amino acids. CDR1 and CDR2 (germline): DFQATT, SNEGSKA (reference sequence). With 5 bases clipped from V and 3 bases from J, the junction kept 6 bases outside the gene matches. CDR3 protein: CSADGTSGGAEETQYF. CDR3 bases: TGCAGTGCTGACGGGACTAGCGGGGGGGCGGAAGAGACCCAGTACTTC.

The chain links TRBV6-7 to TRBJ2-5, with 9 bases aligning to TRBD1. TRBV6-7 has ORF status, its function being uncertain. After removal of 6 bases from V and 11 bases from J, the junction contained 16 bases not matched to a gene. This CDR3 spans 15 amino acids. This chain's CDR3 is CASRPRDRAVNEQYF. CDR3 coding DNA: TGTGCCAGCAGACCTCGGGACAGGGCGGTCAATGAGCAGTACTTC.

V and J are TRBV5-1 and TRBJ2-1, with D perhaps TRBD2 (5 bases). Germline CDR1 is SGHRS and CDR2 is YFSETQ. This CDR3 is 15 amino acids long. V was cut by 2 bases and J by 3 bases, with 12 bases left in between. The CDR3 bases are TGCGCCAGCAGCTTAACCGGACTCAACTACAATGAGCAGTTCTTC. It encodes CASSLTGLNYNEQFF.

Only one count was recorded for this clonotype. The chain employs TRBV4-3 and TRBJ1-1; maybe TRBD1 (6 bases). The germline CDR1 and CDR2 sequences are LGHNA and YSLEER. The CDR3 totals 16 residues. The ends were cut back, 0 bases at V and 6 bases at J, with 17 bases in the middle. DNA for the CDR3: TGCGCCAGCAGCCAAGATTCGGGGGGGCTGGTTTCTGAAGCTTTCTTT. Amino acid sequence: CASSQDSGGLVSEAFF.

This chain links TRBV7-2 with TRBJ2-1; D not certain. Trimming removed 1 base at V and 6 bases at J, with 16 bases between. This CDR3 is built from 16 residues. The germline V gene encodes CDR1 SGHTA and CDR2 FQGNSA. CDR3 sequence (DNA): TGTGCCAGCAGCTTAGGACGAAGCTCCAGACCCAATGAGCAGTTCTTC. Translation: CASSLGRSSRPNEQFF.

The CDR3 loop is CASSFRIVEGYTF. As DNA, the CDR3 is TGTGCCAGCAGCTTTCGGATCGTCGAGGGCTACACCTTC. The chain links TRBV7-9 to TRBJ1-2; D call uncertain. This CDR3 contains 13 residues. Deletions cut 3 bases from V and 8 bases from J, with 13 bases between. The germline gives CDR1 SEHNR, CDR2 FQNEAQ (reference sequence).

V usage is TRBV4-3 and J usage is TRBJ2-4, with D perhaps TRBD1 (5 bases). Near its end, the DNA agrees better with TRBJ2-7, so the J call may be wrong. The CDR3 sequence is 15 residues long. Germline CDR1 LGHNA, CDR2 YSLEER. The CDR3 spells CASGKAGSFPSEQYF. Here the CDR3 DNA reads TGCGCCAGCGGCAAGGCAGGGTCCTTTCCGAGCGAGCAGTACTTC.

This clonotype showed up just a few times. The chain links TRBV12-3 or TRBV12-4 to TRBJ1-1, with D uncertain. The V gene lost 3 bases and the J gene lost 5 bases, with 10 bases spanning the gap. The CDR3 runs to 13 residues. CDR3: CASSFGPGTEAFF. Written as DNA, the CDR3 is TGTGCCAGCAGTTTCGGTCCGGGGACTGAAGCTTTCTTT.

This clonotype appeared a few times. The chain has TRBV27 and TRBJ2-5, with D unclear. V lost 2 bases and J lost 5, with 12 bases in between. This CDR3 has 14 amino acids. Germline V lookup: CDR1 MNHEY, CDR2 SMNVEV (reference sequence). The CDR3 spells CASSLNSPWETQYF. The CDR3 DNA sequence: TGTGCCAGCAGTTTAAACTCTCCATGGGAGACCCAGTACTTC.

This clonotype was seen a handful of times. This chain joins TRBV12-3 or TRBV12-4 and TRBJ1-4, with D uncertain. V lost 8 bases and J lost 5, with 15 bases in between. The length of the CDR3 is 14 residues. Here the CDR3 reads CASGLGGSNEKLFF. DNA for the CDR3: TGTGCCAGCGGTCTGGGAGGGTCCAATGAAAAACTGTTTTTT.

V usage is TRBV20-1 and J usage is TRBJ2-3; no reliable D call. This CDR3 region has 11 residues. Germline loops: CDR1 DFQATT, CDR2 SNEGSKA (reference sequence). This chain's CDR3 is CRQEPTDTQYF. For the CDR3, the DNA is TGCAGGCAAGAACCCACAGATACGCAGTATTTT.

This sequence joins TRBV11-1 and TRBJ2-5; no reliable D call. The DNA matches TRBJ2-7 better at its end, which makes the J call doubtful. The CDR3 has 13 amino acids. The V gene's germline CDR1 is SGHAT and CDR2 FQDESV (reference sequence). CDR3: CASSFRQYYEQYF. The CDR3 nucleotides read TGTGCCAGCAGCTTCCGGCAGTACTACGAGCAGTACTTC.

J is TRBJ1-6 and V is TRBV28; D not resolved. The CDR3 sequence is 12 residues long. Germline V gene lookup returns CDR1 MDHEN and CDR2 SYDVKM. The V end was cut by 1 base, the J end by 13 bases, with 8 bases between. The DNA of the CDR3 is TGTGCCAGCAGTTTATTCCAGCGTCCCCTCCACTTT. It is translated as CASSLFQRPLHF. The full variable domain, in which reference TRBV28 and TRBJ1-6 provide the parts outside the CDR3, is DVKVTQSSRYLVKRTGEKVFLECVQDMDHENMFWYRQDPGLGLRLIYFSYDVKMKEKGDIPEGYSVSREKKERFSLILESASTNQTSMYLCASSLFQRPLHFGNGTRLTVT.

V and J are TRBV3-1 and TRBJ2-5, with D uncertain. The DNA matches TRBJ2-7 better at its end, which makes the J call doubtful. The germline V gene encodes CDR1 LGHDT and CDR2 YNNKEL (reference sequence). CDR3 length: 14 residues. CDR3 sequence: CASSPQIGESEQYF. The CDR3 region has the DNA TGTGCCAGCAGCCCTCAGATTGGTGAATCCGAGCAGTACTTC.

This chain connects TRBV6-6 to TRBJ2-7; 8 bases fit TRBD1. The CDR3 extends over 14 amino acids. Germline V gene data show CDR1 as MNHNY and CDR2 as SVGAGI (reference sequence). V lost 3 bases to trimming and J lost 6 bases; unmatched junction nucleotides: 7. The CDR3 DNA reads TGTGCCAGCAGTTATCGACAGGGGATGGTCGAGCAGTACTTC. Protein product: CASSYRQGMVEQYF.

The chain recombines TRBV20-1 with TRBJ2-3, with TRBD2 matching over 14 bases. The germline gives CDR1 DFQATT, CDR2 SNEGSKA (reference sequence). V shed 1 base, J shed 3 bases, and the junction held 15 bases outside the gene matches. This CDR3 contains 20 residues. The CDR3 protein is CSARGWGQEGTSGSTDTQYF. In DNA, the CDR3 is TGCAGTGCTAGAGGCTGGGGGCAAGAAGGGACTAGCGGGAGTACAGATACGCAGTATTTT.

This chain's CDR3 is CSPPSGGVGTQYF. The CDR3 DNA is TGCAGTCCACCGTCGGGGGGTGTTGGGACCCAGTACTTC. The chain recombines TRBV20-1 with TRBJ2-5; 7 nucleotides align to TRBD2. The length of the CDR3 is 13 residues. With 8 bases clipped from V and 7 bases from J, the junction kept 13 bases outside the gene matches. Per germline, CDR1 DFQATT and CDR2 SNEGSKA (reference sequence).

This clonotype has more than one count but fewer than ten. This chain connects TRBV29-1 to TRBJ2-1, with D possibly matching TRBD1 (6 bases). The V and J ends lost 6 bases and 7 bases respectively, with 16 bases between them. The CDR3 runs to 13 residues. From germline, CDR1 is SQVTM and CDR2 ANQGSEA. CDR3 loop: CSVDSRTENEQFF. As DNA, the CDR3 is TGCAGCGTAGACTCTCGGACAGAAAATGAGCAGTTCTTC.

This clonotype was detected many times. This chain connects TRBV29-1 to TRBJ2-2, with D perhaps matching TRBD1 (6 bases). From germline, CDR1 is SQVTM and CDR2 ANQGSEA. Trimming left V 6 bases short and J 0 bases short, with 11 bases between. The CDR3 length is 14 residues. The CDR3 DNA reads TGCAGCGTCAGACAGGCCGCGAACACCGGGGAGCTGTTTTTT. Translated: CSVRQAANTGELFF.

The chain uses TRBV10-3 and TRBJ1-6; 8 nucleotides agree with TRBD1. Germline loops: CDR1 ENHRY, CDR2 SYGVKD. The CDR3 sequence is 16 residues long. Trimming took 6 bases from V and 9 from J; bases not matched to a gene: 13. The CDR3 DNA reads TGTGCCATCAGAGTGGGTTCAACAGGGGGGGGTTCACCCCTCCACTTT. Its protein is CAIRVGSTGGGSPLHF.

The chain links TRBV28 to TRBJ2-5; 8 bases are a match to TRBD2. Germline V gives CDR1 MDHEN, CDR2 SYDVKM. V gave up 1 base and J gave up 5 bases; unmatched junction bases: 6. This CDR3 has 15 amino acids. This CDR3 reads CASSLSGGEGETQYF. The CDR3 DNA follows: TGTGCCAGCAGTTTATCGGGGGGGGAAGGGGAGACCCAGTACTTC.